This T cell receptor (beta chain) was obtained from a study of identical twins. Findings of the study overall: Beta out-of-frame sequences showed weaker excess sharing between twins. There were fewer insertions in abundant cord blood beta clonotypes, but memory repertoires showed no such pattern. The same donors were not followed; conclusions instead depended on cross-sectional statistical analysis. When twins shared out-of-frame alpha sequences, those sequences had excess low generation probability.

CDR3 length equals 16 residues. Germline values: CDR1 MNHEY, CDR2 SVGAGI. The V end was cut by 0 bases, the J end by 1 base, with 12 bases between. Only a few counts were recorded for this clonotype. Its specificity is not known. TCRdb re-called the 5' RACE reads through MiXCR, storing one row per CDR3 protein. The table lists approximately 530,000 distinct CDR3 sequences, approximately 20% of them singletons. In addition, the sample was reused for a study of yellow fever vaccine responses in identical twins.

The sequenced sample was CD4+ T cells sorted from blood. This TCR was recovered from a woman between 18 and 29 years old in good health. The chain carries TRBV6-5 and TRBJ1-1; D remains ambiguous. The CDR3 bases are TGTGCCAGCAGTTACTCAGCCGTCTGGGGGAACACTGAAGCTTTCTTT. It translates to CASSYSAVWGNTEAFF.